Following are 3 T cell receptor beta chains from one sample sequenced in a study of blood T cell repertoires in COVID-19. Using immunoSEQ multiplex PCR, the repertoire was profiled, and TCRdb retains in-frame clones only, with some absent. The repertoire has 150,000 to 200,000 clones, approximately 80% of them found once; the top ten carry roughly a tenth. What was sequenced was peripheral blood. The receptors here all came from a woman of 80 years or more with active or convalescent COVID-19.

This clone was seen a handful of times. This chain links TRBV25-1 with TRBJ1-1; a weak D match, TRBD1 (5 bases). Germline V CDR1 and CDR2: MGHDK, SYGVNS. The V and J ends lost 5 bases and 4 bases respectively, with 11 bases between them. The CDR3 loop spans 13 amino acids. Here the CDR3 DNA reads TGTGCCAGCAGTCTGGGTAGGGGCACTGAAGCTTTCTTT. It encodes CASSLGRGTEAFF.

As regards this clone: Other DNA variants within this sample encode the same CDR3. The rearrangement joins TRBV6-5 to TRBJ1-2; possibly TRBD1 for D (5 bases). V was shortened by 0 bases and J by 7 bases, with 6 bases between the two germline ends. This CDR3 region has 12 residues. The germline CDR1 and CDR2 sequences are MNHEY and SVGAGI. For the CDR3, the DNA is TGTGCCAGCAGTTACTCAGGGGCTGGCTACACCTTC. It translates to CASSYSGAGYTF.

This chain uses TRBV5-1 with TRBJ1-4, with a weak D call TRBD1 (6 bases). The V end lost 2 bases, the J end lost 8 bases, and 16 bases lay between the germline ends. CDR3 length: 15 residues. Germline V gene lookup returns CDR1 SGHRS and CDR2 YFSETQ. The CDR3 sequence: CASSFGQKVEEKLFF. The CDR3 DNA reads TGCGCCAGCAGCTTCGGACAGAAAGTTGAGGAAAAACTGTTTTTT.